What follows describes a single TCR beta chain. What it binds is unknown. This entry comes from a study of T cell responses to AZD1222 COVID-19 vaccine. General observations from the study: Clonal diversity was possibly underestimated, and white British individuals and females predominated among donors.

The CDR3 is 13 amino acids. J was trimmed by 7 bases and V by 8 bases; bases with no gene match: 5. The protocol was immunoSEQ multiplex PCR, while the TCRdb copy is restricted to in-frame clones and leaves out a portion. There are approximately 99,000 clones in the sample; 70% to 90% occur only once, and 2.5% to 3% lies in the top ten. The source is an adult in good health. The chain employs TRBV12-3 or TRBV12-4 and TRBJ1-5, with 10 bases lining up with TRBD1. The source material was peripheral blood, sampled on day 0 of AZD1222 vaccination. The CDR3 bases are TGTGCCAGCCGCGGACAGGGGGGACAGCCCCAGCATTTT. Protein: CASRGQGGQPQHF.